This T cell receptor beta chain was documented in a study of post-analysis software for immune sequencing data. Looking at the study overall: Both relapsing-remitting and secondary progressive multiple sclerosis featured among the disease courses, as did progressive-relapsing multiple sclerosis.

This clonotype occurred once. Its specificity is not known. Study results and limitations: For normalized Chao1 diversity, multiple sclerosis patients scored significantly lower than controls did. Compared with controls, patients had more of 4 to 6 TRBV segments, including TRBV5-6, TRBV5-1 and TRBV20-1. Samples sharing a preparation batch grouped tightly together when assessed by F measure.

Per germline, CDR1 KGHDR and CDR2 SFDVKD. V shed 4 bases, J shed 10 bases, and the junction held 8 bases outside the gene matches. The CDR3 totals 15 residues. Included in the TCR beta cDNA libraries were unique molecular identifiers. T cells numbering roughly 0.85 to 11 million gave rise to 500,000 to 600,000 cDNA molecules. TCRdb analysed the PCR reads with MiXCR anew, one entry per CDR3 protein. The data show about 620,000 distinct CDR3 sequences, with around 44% seen just once and over 1.5% held by the top ten. The source material was blood. The receptor was isolated from a girl aged 10 to 17 with multiple sclerosis. The V call is TRBV24-1, the J call TRBJ2-1, with 11 bases identical to TRBD2. CDR3: CATSDLSGGAWEQFF. CDR3 in DNA: TGTGCCACCAGTGACCTTAGCGGGGGGGCCTGGGAGCAGTTCTTC.